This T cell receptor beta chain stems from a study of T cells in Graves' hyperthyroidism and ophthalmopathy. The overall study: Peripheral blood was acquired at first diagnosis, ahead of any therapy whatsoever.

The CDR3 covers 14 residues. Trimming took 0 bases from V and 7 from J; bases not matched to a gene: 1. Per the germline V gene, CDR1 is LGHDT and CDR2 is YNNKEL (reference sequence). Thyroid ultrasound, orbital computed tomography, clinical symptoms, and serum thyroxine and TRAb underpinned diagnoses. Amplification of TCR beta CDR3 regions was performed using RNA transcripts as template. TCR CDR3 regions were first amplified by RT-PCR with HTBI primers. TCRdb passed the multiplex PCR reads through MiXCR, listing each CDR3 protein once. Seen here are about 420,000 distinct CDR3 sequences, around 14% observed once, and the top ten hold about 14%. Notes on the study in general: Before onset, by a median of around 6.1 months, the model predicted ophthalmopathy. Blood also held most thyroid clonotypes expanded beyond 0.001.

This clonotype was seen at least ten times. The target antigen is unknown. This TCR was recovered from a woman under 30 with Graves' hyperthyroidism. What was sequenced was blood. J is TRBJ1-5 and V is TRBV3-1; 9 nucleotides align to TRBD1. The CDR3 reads CASSQDDRGQPQHF. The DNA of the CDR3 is TGTGCCAGCAGCCAAGACGACAGGGGGCAGCCCCAGCATTTT.